This T cell receptor (beta chain) was sequenced during a study of blood T cell repertoires in COVID-19. At the level of the study: Samples of COVID-19 (acute and convalescent) were obtained from the United States, Italy and Spain.

V lost 6 bases, J lost 3 bases, and 15 bases lay in between. The V gene's germline CDR1 is LNHDA and CDR2 SQIVND (reference sequence). The CDR3 spans 15 residues. How the authors handled the data: Cell counts per sample came from amplifying reference gene primers. TCRdb keeps only in-frame clones here, not all; method: immunoSEQ multiplex PCR. That table is the source of V, J and clone size, and D and trimming were worked out from the DNA. This table has approximately 150,000 clones, 80% to 85% appearing once. The specimen was peripheral blood. The chain carries TRBV19 and TRBJ1-5, with D maybe TRBD1 (6 bases). This TCR was recovered from an older man with active or convalescent COVID-19. The CDR3 DNA reads as TGTGCCAGTAGCTACAGGGCGTCGGTCAATCAGCCCCAGCATTTT. It codes for CASSYRASVNQPQHF.